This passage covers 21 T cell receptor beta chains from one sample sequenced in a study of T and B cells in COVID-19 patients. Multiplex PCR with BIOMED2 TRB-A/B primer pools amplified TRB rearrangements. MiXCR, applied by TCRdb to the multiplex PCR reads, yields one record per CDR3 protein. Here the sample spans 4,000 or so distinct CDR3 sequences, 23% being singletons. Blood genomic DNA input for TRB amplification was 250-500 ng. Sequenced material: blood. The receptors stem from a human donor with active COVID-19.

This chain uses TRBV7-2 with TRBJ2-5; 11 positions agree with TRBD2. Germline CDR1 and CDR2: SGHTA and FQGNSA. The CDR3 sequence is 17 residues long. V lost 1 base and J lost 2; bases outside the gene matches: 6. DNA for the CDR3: TGTGCCAGCAGCTTAGAACGAGGGACTAGCGGACAAGAGACCCAGTACTTC. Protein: CASSLERGTSGQETQYF.

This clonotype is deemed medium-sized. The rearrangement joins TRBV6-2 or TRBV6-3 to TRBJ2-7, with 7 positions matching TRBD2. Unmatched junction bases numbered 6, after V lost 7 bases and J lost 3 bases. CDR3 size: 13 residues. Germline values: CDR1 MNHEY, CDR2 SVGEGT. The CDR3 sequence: CASIKAGYYEQYF. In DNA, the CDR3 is TGTGCCAGCATAAAAGCGGGGTACTACGAGCAGTACTTC.

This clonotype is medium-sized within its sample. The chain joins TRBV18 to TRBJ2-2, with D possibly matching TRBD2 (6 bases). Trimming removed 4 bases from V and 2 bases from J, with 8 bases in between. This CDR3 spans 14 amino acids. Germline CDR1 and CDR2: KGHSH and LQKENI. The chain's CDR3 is CASSLSGNTGELFF. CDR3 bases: TGTGCCAGCTCACTTAGCGGTAACACCGGGGAGCTGTTTTTT.

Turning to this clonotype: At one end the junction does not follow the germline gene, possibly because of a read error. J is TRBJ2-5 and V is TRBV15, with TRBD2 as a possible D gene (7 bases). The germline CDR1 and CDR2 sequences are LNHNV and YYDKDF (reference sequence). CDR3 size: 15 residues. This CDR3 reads CATSVGGGGEETQHF. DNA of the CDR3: TGTGCCACCAGCGTGGGGGGGGGGGGCGAAGAGACCCAGCACTTC.

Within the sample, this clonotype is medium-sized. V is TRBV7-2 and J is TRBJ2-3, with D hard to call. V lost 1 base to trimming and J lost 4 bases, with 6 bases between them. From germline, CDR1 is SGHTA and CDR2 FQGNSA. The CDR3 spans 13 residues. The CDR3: CASSLDQADTQYF. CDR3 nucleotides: TGTGCCAGCAGCTTAGATCAGGCAGATACGCAGTATTTT.

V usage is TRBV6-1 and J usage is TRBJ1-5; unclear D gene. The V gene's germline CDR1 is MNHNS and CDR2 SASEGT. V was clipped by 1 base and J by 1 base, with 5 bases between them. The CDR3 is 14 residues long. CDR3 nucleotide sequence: TGTGCCAGCAGTGAAGGGTGGAGCAATCAGCCCCAGCATTTT. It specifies CASSEGWSNQPQHF.

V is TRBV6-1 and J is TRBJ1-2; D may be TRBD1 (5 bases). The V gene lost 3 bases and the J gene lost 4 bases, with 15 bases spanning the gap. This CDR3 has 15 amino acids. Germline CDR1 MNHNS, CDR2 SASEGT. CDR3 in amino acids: CASSESSRGTYGYTF. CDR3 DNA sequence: TGTGCCAGCAGTGAGTCATCTAGGGGCACCTATGGCTACACCTTC.

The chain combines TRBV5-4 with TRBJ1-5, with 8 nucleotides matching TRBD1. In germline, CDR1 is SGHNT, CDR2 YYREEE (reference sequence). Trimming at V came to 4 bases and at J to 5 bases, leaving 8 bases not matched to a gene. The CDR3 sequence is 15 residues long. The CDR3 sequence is CASSSGQGGHQPQHF. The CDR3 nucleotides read TGTGCCAGCAGCAGCGGACAGGGTGGACATCAGCCCCAGCATTTT.

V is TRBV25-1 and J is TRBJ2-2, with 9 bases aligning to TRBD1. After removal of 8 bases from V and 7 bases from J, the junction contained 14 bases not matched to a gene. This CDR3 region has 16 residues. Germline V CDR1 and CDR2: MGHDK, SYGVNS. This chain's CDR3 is CASQDRGSLGGGELFF. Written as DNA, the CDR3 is TGTGCCAGCCAGGACAGGGGCTCCTTAGGGGGCGGGGAGCTGTTTTTT.

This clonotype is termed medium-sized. The CDR3 loop is CAWSPSAGEGEKLFF. In DNA form, the CDR3 reads TGTGCCTGGAGTCCCTCCGCGGGTGAGGGTGAAAAACTGTTTTTT. The chain carries TRBV30 and TRBJ1-4; D not resolved. Germline V gene sequence: CDR1 GTSNPN, CDR2 SVGIG (reference sequence). The germline V and J ends were trimmed by 2 bases and 7 bases, with 17 bases remaining between them. The CDR3 spans 15 residues.

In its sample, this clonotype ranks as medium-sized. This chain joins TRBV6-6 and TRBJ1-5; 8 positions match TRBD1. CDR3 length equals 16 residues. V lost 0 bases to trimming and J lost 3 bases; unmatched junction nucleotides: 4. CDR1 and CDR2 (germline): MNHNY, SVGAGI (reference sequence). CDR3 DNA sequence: TGTGCCAGCAGTTACTCGACAGGGGCGACCAATCAGCCCCAGCATTTT. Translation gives CASSYSTGATNQPQHF.

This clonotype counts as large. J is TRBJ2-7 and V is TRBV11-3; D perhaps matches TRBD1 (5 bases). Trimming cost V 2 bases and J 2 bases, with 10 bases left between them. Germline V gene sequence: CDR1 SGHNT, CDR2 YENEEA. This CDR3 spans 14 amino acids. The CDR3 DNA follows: TGTGCCAGCAGCTTAAGGGGCAGTCCCTACGAGCAGTACTTC. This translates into CASSLRGSPYEQYF.

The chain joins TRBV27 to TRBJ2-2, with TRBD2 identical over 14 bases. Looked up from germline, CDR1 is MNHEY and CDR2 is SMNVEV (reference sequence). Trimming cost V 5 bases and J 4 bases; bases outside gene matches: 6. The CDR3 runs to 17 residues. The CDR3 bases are TGTGCCAGCAGTCTCGGGACTAGCGGGGGTGGCACCGGGGAGCTGTTTTTT. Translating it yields CASSLGTSGGGTGELFF.

CDR3 DNA: TGCGCCAGCAGCTTGGCCGAGGGTCCAAGAGAGACCCAGTACTTC. Its protein is CASSLAEGPRETQYF. The gene calls are TRBV5-1 and TRBJ2-5, with D tentatively TRBD2 (5 bases). CDR1 is SGHRS and CDR2 is YFSETQ in the germline V gene. This CDR3 has 15 residues. With 0 bases removed from V and 4 bases from J, the gap between germline ends came to 13 bases.

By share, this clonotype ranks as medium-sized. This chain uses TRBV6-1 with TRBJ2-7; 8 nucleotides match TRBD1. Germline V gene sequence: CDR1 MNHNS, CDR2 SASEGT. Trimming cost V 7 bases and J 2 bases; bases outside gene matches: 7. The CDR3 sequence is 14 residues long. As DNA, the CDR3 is TGTGCCAGCATCGGACAGGGATCCGCCTACGAGCAGTACTTC. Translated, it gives CASIGQGSAYEQYF.

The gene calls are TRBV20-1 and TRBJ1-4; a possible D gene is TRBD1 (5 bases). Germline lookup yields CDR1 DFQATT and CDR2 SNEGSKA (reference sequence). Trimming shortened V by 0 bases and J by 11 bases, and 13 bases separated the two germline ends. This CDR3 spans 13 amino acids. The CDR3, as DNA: TGCAGTGCTAGAGATGGACACGATTGGAAACTGTTTTTT. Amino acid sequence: CSARDGHDWKLFF.

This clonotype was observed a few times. This CDR3 is CASSLQGALGEKLFF. The CDR3 bases are TGCGCCAGCAGCCTTCAGGGGGCGCTGGGTGAAAAACTGTTTTTT. The J gene is TRBJ1-4, the V gene TRBV5-1; 8 bases line up with TRBD1. Germline CDR1 and CDR2: SGHRS and YFSETQ. The CDR3 covers 15 residues. Trimming removed 4 bases from V and 7 bases from J; junction bases left unmatched: 9.

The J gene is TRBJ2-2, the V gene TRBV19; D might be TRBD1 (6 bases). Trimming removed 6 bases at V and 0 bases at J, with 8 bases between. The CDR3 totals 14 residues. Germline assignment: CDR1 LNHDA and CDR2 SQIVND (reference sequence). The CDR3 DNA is TGTGCCAGTAGAACAGGGCCGAACACCGGGGAGCTGTTTTTT. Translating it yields CASRTGPNTGELFF.

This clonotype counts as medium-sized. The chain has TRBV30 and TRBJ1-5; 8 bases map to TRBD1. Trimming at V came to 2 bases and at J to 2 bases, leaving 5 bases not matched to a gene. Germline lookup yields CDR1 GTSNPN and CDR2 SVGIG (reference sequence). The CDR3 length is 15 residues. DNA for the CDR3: TGTGCCTGGAGTCGACAGGGACAGGGCAATCAGCCCCAGCATTTT. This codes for CAWSRQGQGNQPQHF.

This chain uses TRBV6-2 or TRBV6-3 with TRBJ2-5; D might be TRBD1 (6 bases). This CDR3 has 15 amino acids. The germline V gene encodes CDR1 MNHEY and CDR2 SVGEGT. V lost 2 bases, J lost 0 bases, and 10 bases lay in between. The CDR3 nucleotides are TGTGCCAGCAGTTACGGGACACACAACCAAGAGACCCAGTACTTC. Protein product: CASSYGTHNQETQYF.

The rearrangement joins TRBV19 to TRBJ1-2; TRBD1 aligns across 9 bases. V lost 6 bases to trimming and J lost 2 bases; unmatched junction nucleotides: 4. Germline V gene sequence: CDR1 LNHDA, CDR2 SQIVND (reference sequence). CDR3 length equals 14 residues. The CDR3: CASSGQGWNYGYTF. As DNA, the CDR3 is TGTGCCAGTAGCGGACAGGGGTGGAACTATGGCTACACCTTC.